These T cell receptor beta chains were read from a single sample in a study of CD8 T cells in Susac syndrome. TCRdb processed the immunoSEQ multiplex PCR reads anew with MiXCR; each CDR3 protein has one entry. The sample contains some 400,000 distinct CDR3 sequences, 75% to 90% of which appear only once. Sequencing was carried out using CD8+ T cells from PBMCs. The receptor source for this set is a human donor with multiple sclerosis. The CDR3 runs from the conserved cysteine through the conserved F or W. Fields, in order: V gene, clone size, D gene, J gene, CDR3 protein, CDR3 DNA. The D gene is left open where the match is weak. Size is stated for part of the rows, as once, few or many counts, or as a class when the clone is expanded.

TRBV4-1	once	-	TRBJ2-5	CASSQNVGTQYF	TGCGCCAGCAGCCAAAACGTAGGGACCCAGTACTTC
TRBV7-9	-	-	TRBJ2-1	CASRGSSGDSYNEQFF	TGTGCCAGCAGGGGGTCGTCGGGGGATTCCTACAATGAGCAGTTCTTC
TRBV3-1	once	-	TRBJ1-1	CASSHLPGVGGGQTEAFF	TGTGCCAGCAGCCATCTCCCTGGGGTAGGGGGGGGCCAGACTGAAGCTTTCTTT
TRBV30	-	-	TRBJ2-1	CAWSYGDLNEQFF	TGTGCCTGGAGTTACGGGGACCTCAATGAGCAGTTCTTC
TRBV4-1	-	-	TRBJ2-3	CASSQAPHIATSTDTQYF	TGCGCCAGCAGCCAAGCTCCCCACATAGCTACTAGCACAGATACGCAGTATTTT
TRBV20-1	-	-	TRBJ1-2	CSARDPNNYGYTF	TGCAGTGCTAGAGATCCGAATAACTATGGCTACACCTTC
TRBV30	-	TRBD1	TRBJ1-2	CAWSAGQGAYGYTF	TGTGCCTGGAGTGCGGGACAGGGGGCTTATGGCTACACCTTC
TRBV7-9	-	-	TRBJ1-5	CASSPGAYSNQPQHF	TGTGCCAGCAGCCCAGGGGCCTATAGCAATCAGCCCCAGCATTTT
TRBV29-1	-	-	TRBJ2-7	CSAAGTQTSYEQYF	TGCAGCGCCGCAGGGACCCAAACCTCCTACGAGCAGTACTTC
TRBV28	-	-	TRBJ2-6	CASSQGAGANVLTF	TGTGCCAGCAGCCAGGGCGCCGGGGCCAACGTCCTGACTTTC
TRBV2	-	-	TRBJ1-5	CASSDTPDYQPQHF	TGTGCCAGCAGTGATACACCGGACTATCAGCCCCAGCATTTT
TRBV15	-	TRBD1	TRBJ2-5	CATNLGQGMWETQYF	TGTGCCACCAATTTGGGACAGGGAATGTGGGAGACCCAGTACTTC
TRBV27	-	-	TRBJ1-5	CASSSLGTGQPQHF	TGTGCCAGCAGTTCGTTGGGGACCGGTCAGCCCCAGCATTTT
TRBV6-5	-	TRBD1	TRBJ1-4	CASSYSRDRARNEKLFF	TGTGCCAGCAGTTACAGTCGGGACAGGGCTCGTAATGAAAAACTGTTTTTT
TRBV21-1	-	-	TRBJ1-5	CASTSGTGGNMSGNQPQHF	TGTGCCAGCACCTCAGGGACAGGAGGGAATATGAGTGGCAATCAGCCCCAGCATTTT
TRBV14	once	TRBD1	TRBJ1-1	CASMGTGRTEAFF	TGTGCCAGCATGGGGACAGGGAGAACTGAAGCTTTCTTT
TRBV15	-	-	TRBJ1-4	CATSRYSATNEKLFF	TGTGCCACCAGCAGGTACAGTGCAACTAATGAAAAACTGTTTTTT
TRBV7-2	-	-	TRBJ1-5	CASSFGPYSNQPQHF	TGTGCCAGCAGCTTTGGGCCGTATAGCAATCAGCCCCAGCATTTT
TRBV6-1	-	TRBD1	TRBJ2-7	CASSDPGQGALEQYF	TGTGCCAGCAGTGATCCGGGACAGGGGGCTCTCGAGCAGTACTTC
TRBV5-6	-	-	TRBJ2-2	CASSPPGGVTGELFF	TGTGCCAGCAGCCCCCCGGGCGGGGTCACCGGGGAGCTGTTTTTT
TRBV4-1	-	TRBD2	TRBJ2-1	CASSLRQAGGPWNEQFF	TGCGCCAGCAGCCTAAGACAAGCGGGAGGGCCGTGGAATGAGCAGTTCTTC
TRBV27	-	-	TRBJ2-1	CASSTGESPSDNEQFF	TGTGCCAGCAGTACTGGGGAGTCGCCCTCCGACAATGAGCAGTTCTTC
TRBV5-5	-	-	TRBJ1-5	CASSRWDQNQPQHF	TGTGCCAGCAGCCGATGGGACCAAAATCAGCCCCAGCATTTT
TRBV5-8	-	TRBD1	TRBJ1-5	CASSGGQASNQPQHF	TGTGCCAGCAGCGGAGGACAGGCCAGCAATCAGCCCCAGCATTTT
TRBV6-1	-	-	TRBJ2-3	CASSLMTQYF	TGTGCCAGCAGTTTGATGACGCAGTATTTT
TRBV12-3/TRBV12-4	-	TRBD2	TRBJ2-1	CASSPTSGRAGEQFF	TGTGCCAGCAGTCCCACTAGCGGGAGGGCCGGGGAGCAGTTCTTC
TRBV7-2	-	-	TRBJ2-3	CASRPPFRDTQYF	TGTGCCAGCCGTCCCCCTTTCAGGGATACGCAGTATTTT
TRBV4-1	-	TRBD2	TRBJ2-7	CASSPSSGSTEQYF	TGCGCCAGCAGCCCTAGTAGCGGGAGCACCGAGCAGTACTTC
TRBV27	-	-	TRBJ1-1	CASRPRGGNTEAFF	TGTGCCAGCAGGCCCCGGGGGGGGAACACTGAAGCTTTCTTT
TRBV2	-	-	TRBJ2-7	CASSHGGDTYEQYF	TGTGCCAGCAGCCACGGAGGGGACACCTACGAGCAGTACTTC
TRBV3-1	-	-	TRBJ1-1	CASSHQGPTEAFF	TGTGCCAGCAGCCATCAGGGGCCCACTGAAGCTTTCTTT
TRBV29-1	-	TRBD1	TRBJ1-2	CSVDGRQGDGYTF	TGCAGCGTTGACGGGAGACAGGGGGATGGCTACACCTTC
TRBV10-1	once	TRBD2	TRBJ2-5	CAGVAGEQETQYF	TGCGCCGGAGTAGCGGGAGAGCAAGAGACCCAGTACTTC
TRBV2	once	-	TRBJ2-7	CASSEGSGWGF	TGTGCCAGCAGTGAAGGCTCAGGGTGGGGGTTC
TRBV20-1	-	-	TRBJ1-2	CSASLAGASYGYTF	TGCAGTGCTTCCTTGGCAGGCGCCTCCTATGGCTACACCTTC
TRBV4-1	once	-	TRBJ1-3	CASSQTRSSGNTIYF	TGCGCCAGCAGCCAGACCCGTAGCTCTGGAAACACCATATATTTT
TRBV7-9	-	-	TRBJ1-1	CASSGDLGNTEAFF	TGTGCCAGCAGCGGCGACTTGGGGAACACTGAAGCTTTCTTT
TRBV12-3/TRBV12-4	-	-	TRBJ2-4	CASSPGGDIQYF	TGTGCCAGCAGTCCAGGTGGTGACATTCAGTACTTC
TRBV7-9	-	-	TRBJ2-7	CAGGFDSSYEQYF	TGTGCCGGGGGATTCGACTCCTCCTACGAGCAGTACTTC
TRBV10-3	once	TRBD2	TRBJ2-1	CAIMESLARGEQFF	TGTGCCATCATGGAGTCACTAGCGAGGGGTGAGCAGTTCTTC
TRBV6-1	-	-	TRBJ2-7	CASSQSQAIVRSYEQYF	TGTGCCAGCAGCCAAAGCCAGGCCATAGTTAGATCCTACGAGCAGTACTTC
TRBV24-1	-	-	TRBJ1-2	CATSETDSGGYTF	TGTGCCACCAGTGAAACCGACTCGGGCGGCTACACCTTC
TRBV2	-	-	TRBJ2-3	CASSEVDTQYF	TGTGCCAGCAGTGAAGTGGATACGCAGTATTTT
TRBV7-2	-	-	TRBJ1-2	CASSLVASMTELPYGYTF	TGTGCCAGCAGCTTAGTAGCCTCCATGACAGAACTCCCCTATGGCTACACCTTC
TRBV7-3	-	-	TRBJ2-2	CASEATSGTPQPGELFF	TGTGCCAGCGAAGCTACGTCCGGGACACCCCAACCCGGGGAGCTGTTTTTT
TRBV7-9	-	TRBD1	TRBJ2-1	CASSFPAGTADNEQFF	TGTGCCAGCAGCTTCCCGGCTGGGACAGCAGACAATGAGCAGTTCTTC
TRBV3-1	-	TRBD2	TRBJ2-3	CASSQEGALAGDADTQYF	TGTGCCAGCAGCCAAGAGGGGGCCTTAGCGGGAGATGCAGATACGCAGTATTTT
TRBV2	-	TRBD1	TRBJ1-2	CASSVLDRGHYGYTF	TGTGCCAGCAGTGTTCTGGACAGGGGACACTATGGCTACACCTTC
TRBV28	-	-	TRBJ2-6	CASSLWGQGGAGANVLTF	TGTGCCAGCAGCCTCTGGGGCCAAGGGGGGGCTGGGGCCAACGTCCTGACTTTC
TRBV10-3	-	-	TRBJ1-5	CAISEGRSNQPQHF	TGTGCCATCAGTGAGGGACGGAGCAATCAGCCCCAGCATTTT
TRBV27	many	-	TRBJ2-7	CASSLSGYEQYF	TGCGCCAGCAGCTTGTCGGGGTACGAGCAGTACTTC
TRBV3-1	-	-	TRBJ1-1	CASSQDRRGENTEAFF	TGTGCCAGCAGCCAAGATCGGAGAGGGGAGAACACTGAAGCTTTCTTT
TRBV15	-	-	TRBJ1-1	CATSWRPLSGNPMNTEAFF	TGTGCCACCAGCTGGAGACCCCTTTCGGGCAACCCAATGAACACTGAAGCTTTCTTT